This TCR beta chain was identified during a study of cytotoxic CD8 clonotypes in ibrutinib-treated CLL. Points from the study as a whole: In sustained-remission versus progressing patients, sampling times differed.

Generated by immunoSEQ multiplex PCR, the TCRdb table keeps only in-frame clones and is missing some. The sample includes approximately 190,000 clones, roughly 79% of them seen just once. This clone was picked up one time. The antigen is unknown. Sequencing was performed on PBMCs, taken after 12 months of ibrutinib treatment. The TCR comes from a human donor with chronic lymphocytic leukemia.

As DNA, the CDR3 is TGTGCCATCAGTGACTGGTCTGGGGCCAACGTCCTGACTTTC. Translated: CAISDWSGANVLTF. The V gene is TRBV10-3, the J gene TRBJ2-6; D call uncertain. From germline, CDR1 is ENHRY and CDR2 SYGVKD. Trimming stripped 3 bases from V and 1 base from J, with 4 bases between. The CDR3 has 14 amino acids.